Following are 31 T cell receptor beta chains from one sample sequenced in a study of CD8 T cells in Susac syndrome. RNA amounts of roughly 0.45 to 1 ug underwent reverse transcription with random hexamers. TCRdb re-called the immunoSEQ multiplex PCR reads with MiXCR, one entry per CDR3 protein. The table includes 100,000 to 150,000 distinct CDR3 sequences, around 95% detected once. Material for sequencing was CD8+ T cells from PBMCs. The receptors stem from a human donor with Susac syndrome.

V and J are TRBV27 and TRBJ2-7, with D possibly being TRBD2 (6 bases). The CDR3 consists of 14 residues. The germline CDR1 and CDR2 sequences are MNHEY and SMNVEV (reference sequence). The ends were cut back, 11 bases at V and 0 bases at J, with 17 bases in the middle. The CDR3 DNA reads TGTGCCTCCCGGCCGGCGGGACGCTCCTACGAGCAGTACTTC. It codes for CASRPAGRSYEQYF.

The chain combines TRBV7-9 with TRBJ2-1; D is undetermined. The CDR3 consists of 13 residues. The V end lost 11 bases, the J end lost 0 bases, and 11 bases lay between the germline ends. Germline CDR1 SEHNR, CDR2 FQNEAQ (reference sequence). The CDR3 reads CAGRLSSYNEQFF. CDR3 DNA: TGTGCCGGTAGGCTGAGCTCCTACAATGAGCAGTTCTTC.

The chain combines TRBV28 with TRBJ2-3; D unresolved. The CDR3 totals 13 residues. The germline CDR1 and CDR2 sequences are MDHEN and SYDVKM. V dropped 3 bases and J dropped 4 bases, with 8 bases sitting between them. The CDR3 region has the DNA TGTGCCAGCAGTTTCCGCAGCTCAGATACGCAGTATTTT. Amino acids: CASSFRSSDTQYF.

V usage is TRBV9 and J usage is TRBJ2-3; D possibly matches TRBD1 or TRBD2 (5 bases each). This CDR3 has 14 residues. V gave up 4 bases and J gave up 5 bases, with 14 bases separating them. Germline-derived CDR1 and CDR2 are SGDLS and YYNGEE. Here the CDR3 DNA reads TGTGCCAGCAGCTCCGGGACGAGCGGAGATACGCAGTATTTT. Its protein is CASSSGTSGDTQYF.

This clonotype occurred once. This chain joins TRBV4-3 and TRBJ1-2; D might be TRBD1 (5 bases). Per the germline V gene, CDR1 is LGHNA and CDR2 is YSLEER. Trimming cost V 0 bases and J 8 bases, with 13 bases left between them. The CDR3 is 14 amino acids. The CDR3 DNA reads TGCGCCAGCAGCCAAGATCAGGGACCCGTAGGCTACACCTTC. This codes for CASSQDQGPVGYTF.

The chain links TRBV27 to TRBJ2-3; no firm D call. V was shortened by 5 bases and J by 2 bases, with 8 bases between the two germline ends. This CDR3 has 13 residues. Germline V gene data show CDR1 as MNHEY and CDR2 as SMNVEV (reference sequence). The CDR3 here is CASSPTPTDTQYF. Here the CDR3 DNA reads TGTGCCAGCAGTCCCACCCCCACAGATACGCAGTATTTT.

The chain has TRBV19 and TRBJ2-3, with D possibly being TRBD2 (7 bases). Germline V gives CDR1 LNHDA, CDR2 SQIVND (reference sequence). V was trimmed by 7 bases and J by 1 base, leaving 15 bases between them. This CDR3 has 15 amino acids. CDR3: CASTQGGAGTDTQYF. As DNA, the CDR3 is TGTGCCAGTACCCAAGGGGGGGCCGGCACAGATACGCAGTATTTT.

V and J are TRBV11-1 and TRBJ2-5, with TRBD1 matching 12 bases. The V and J ends lost 5 bases and 4 bases, in that order; junction bases with no gene match: 8. There are 16 residues in the CDR3. Looked up from germline, CDR1 is SGHAT and CDR2 is FQDESV (reference sequence). Written as DNA, the CDR3 is TGTGCCAGCAGCCGCAGGGACAGGGGGCCGGTAGAGACCCAGTACTTC. Its protein product is CASSRRDRGPVETQYF.

The count of this clonotype is one. This CDR3 reads CATTPSGAGEQYF. The CDR3 DNA sequence: TGTGCCACGACACCGAGCGGGGCGGGCGAGCAGTACTTC. The chain joins TRBV7-2 to TRBJ2-7; 7 bases match TRBD2. From germline, CDR1 is SGHTA and CDR2 FQGNSA. This CDR3 is 13 amino acids long. The ends lost 10 bases at V and 6 bases at J; junction bases unmatched: 12.

This clonotype appeared a single time. The chain combines TRBV6-4 with TRBJ1-1; 10 positions agree with TRBD1. Germline CDR1 and CDR2: MRHNA and SNTAGT. The CDR3 has 14 residues. V was clipped by 3 bases and J by 3 bases; unmatched bases: 1. The CDR3 loop reads CASSEGTGDTEAFF. The CDR3 DNA sequence: TGTGCCAGCAGTGAGGGGACAGGGGACACTGAAGCTTTCTTT.

J is TRBJ2-7 and V is TRBV7-9; 9 bases align to TRBD1. The CDR3 has 13 amino acids. V was clipped by 6 bases and J by 2 bases; unmatched bases: 2. CDR1 SEHNR and CDR2 FQNEAQ come from the germline V gene (reference sequence). This CDR3 is CASRRDRAYEQYF. DNA of the CDR3: TGTGCCAGCAGAAGGGACAGGGCCTACGAGCAGTACTTC.

V is TRBV13 and J is TRBJ2-5, with 11 nucleotides matching TRBD2. Germline V gives CDR1 PRHDT, CDR2 FYEKMQ (reference sequence). The CDR3 runs to 16 residues. V trimming: 4 bases; J trimming: 7 bases; junction bases outside the gene matches: 11. CDR3 region: CASSSLTSGAPGTQYF. In nucleotides, the CDR3 is TGTGCCAGCAGCTCCCTGACTAGCGGGGCACCAGGGACCCAGTACTTC.

The chain recombines TRBV6-4 with TRBJ2-1; 12 bases are a match to TRBD2. CDR3 length equals 16 residues. V trimming: 6 bases; J trimming: 2 bases; junction bases outside the gene matches: 5. CDR1 and CDR2 from the germline V gene are MRHNA and SNTAGT. The CDR3 protein is CASSKLAGGTYNEQFF. CDR3 sequence (DNA): TGTGCCAGCAGCAAACTAGCGGGAGGAACCTACAATGAGCAGTTCTTC.

The V call is TRBV19, the J call TRBJ1-2; 8 bases line up with TRBD1. Per the germline V gene, CDR1 is LNHDA and CDR2 is SQIVND (reference sequence). With V trimmed by 5 bases and J by 6 bases, 5 bases remained unmatched. The CDR3 is 13 residues long. The CDR3 reads CASSPTGDHGYTF. The CDR3 nucleotides read TGTGCCAGTAGTCCGACAGGGGATCATGGCTACACCTTC.

J is TRBJ1-2 and V is TRBV7-9, with a weak D call TRBD1 (6 bases). The CDR3 runs to 16 residues. The germline CDR1 and CDR2 sequences are SEHNR and FQNEAQ (reference sequence). The ends were cut back, 5 bases at V and 4 bases at J, with 20 bases in the middle. CDR3 amino acids: CASSPHPGGSIYGYTF. CDR3 sequence (DNA): TGTGCCAGCAGCCCTCACCCGGGGGGCTCCATCTATGGCTACACCTTC.

The chain combines TRBV24-1 with TRBJ2-2, with D hard to call. The CDR3 extends over 14 amino acids. In germline, CDR1 is KGHDR, CDR2 SFDVKD. Trimming removed 0 bases at V and 6 bases at J, with 7 bases between. The CDR3 is CATSDLLESGELFF. CDR3 sequence (DNA): TGTGCCACCAGTGATTTGCTGGAGTCCGGGGAGCTGTTTTTT.

The rearrangement joins TRBV2 to TRBJ1-5; perhaps TRBD1 as D (5 bases). V lost 3 bases and J 6 bases, leaving 27 bases between the germline ends. Germline V lookup: CDR1 SNHLY, CDR2 FYNNEI. CDR3 length: 19 residues. The CDR3 DNA is TGTGCCAGCAGTGACCTCTCTTCAGGGTTGGCCAGATCCACTCAGCCCCAGCATTTT. Amino acid sequence: CASSDLSSGLARSTQPQHF.

The V call is TRBV20-1, the J call TRBJ2-7; 11 bases agree with TRBD1. V lost 0 bases and J lost 4; bases outside the gene matches: 11. Per germline, CDR1 DFQATT and CDR2 SNEGSKA (reference sequence). This CDR3 is built from 17 residues. CDR3 in amino acids: CSARDFEGTGGRYEQYF. The CDR3 coding sequence is TGCAGTGCTAGAGACTTCGAGGGGACAGGGGGAAGGTACGAGCAGTACTTC.

The V gene is TRBV30, the J gene TRBJ2-1; either TRBD1 or TRBD2 may supply D (6 bases each). V lost 6 bases and J lost 6, with 12 bases in between. This CDR3 has 12 residues. Germline CDR1 GTSNPN, CDR2 SVGIG (reference sequence). DNA of the CDR3: TGTGCCTGTAGGGGGGCAGGCAATGAGCAGTTCTTC. Amino acid sequence: CACRGAGNEQFF.

V and J are TRBV5-1 and TRBJ2-7; the match to TRBD2 covers 12 bases. This CDR3 comprises 17 residues. Trimming cost V 0 bases and J 0 bases; bases outside gene matches: 4. CDR1 and CDR2 (germline): SGHRS, YFSETQ. The chain's CDR3 is CASSLATSGRLSYEQYF. In DNA, the CDR3 is TGCGCCAGCAGCTTGGCAACTAGCGGGAGGCTCTCCTACGAGCAGTACTTC.

This rearrangement joins TRBV19 to TRBJ1-5, with a weak D call TRBD1 (5 bases). Trimming stripped 7 bases from V and 6 bases from J, with 13 bases between. There are 13 residues in the CDR3. Germline V gene lookup returns CDR1 LNHDA and CDR2 SQIVND (reference sequence). The CDR3 here is CASNLGGSQPQHF. CDR3 coding DNA: TGTGCCAGTAATCTGGGGGGAAGTCAGCCCCAGCATTTT.

This chain links TRBV30 with TRBJ1-1; the D gene is possibly TRBD1 (6 bases). The CDR3 runs 13 residues. Trimming pared 4 bases from V and 0 bases from J, leaving 9 bases between. Germline-derived CDR1 and CDR2 are GTSNPN and SVGIG (reference sequence). In DNA form, the CDR3 reads TGTGCCTGGACAGGGGACGTGAACACTGAAGCTTTCTTT. Residues: CAWTGDVNTEAFF.

The chain has TRBV4-1 and TRBJ2-7; the D gene is possibly TRBD1 (5 bases). Germline lookup yields CDR1 MGHRA and CDR2 YSYEKL. CDR3 length equals 15 residues. V gave up 0 bases and J gave up 4 bases, with 13 bases separating them. The CDR3 sequence is CASSQELTVSYEQYF. DNA for the CDR3: TGCGCCAGCAGCCAAGAGTTGACAGTGAGTTACGAGCAGTACTTC.

The gene calls are TRBV29-1 and TRBJ2-1, with D uncertain. V was clipped by 4 bases and J by 0 bases, with 13 bases between them. Germline V CDR1 and CDR2: SQVTM, ANQGSEA. The CDR3 length is 15 residues. CDR3 in amino acids: CSVGTISISYNEQFF. CDR3 DNA: TGCAGCGTTGGAACTATTTCAATCTCCTACAATGAGCAGTTCTTC.

The V call is TRBV27, the J call TRBJ1-2, with 7 bases aligning to TRBD1. V lost 0 bases, J lost 8 bases, and 6 bases stayed unmatched. The germline V gene encodes CDR1 MNHEY and CDR2 SMNVEV (reference sequence). This CDR3 is built from 14 residues. CDR3: CASSLSARGGGYTF. The DNA of the CDR3 is TGTGCCAGCAGTTTATCGGCCAGGGGGGGCGGCTACACCTTC.

This sequence joins TRBV20-1 and TRBJ2-1; 10 bases match TRBD2. The CDR3 loop spans 14 amino acids. The V segment lost 3 bases and the J segment 6 bases; nucleotides outside the gene matches: 5. Germline V gene sequence: CDR1 DFQATT, CDR2 SNEGSKA (reference sequence). The CDR3 spells CSARLAGDANEQFF. CDR3 sequence (DNA): TGCAGTGCTAGGCTAGCGGGAGATGCCAATGAGCAGTTCTTC.

The chain is built from TRBV4-1 and TRBJ1-2; no clear D gene. The V gene lost 2 bases and the J gene lost 3 bases, with 10 bases spanning the gap. The V gene's germline CDR1 is MGHRA and CDR2 YSYEKL. This CDR3 comprises 14 residues. The CDR3 sequence is CASSQYGSDYGYTF. The DNA of the CDR3 is TGCGCCAGCAGCCAATATGGGTCAGACTATGGCTACACCTTC.

J is TRBJ2-5 and V is TRBV9; no reliable D call. With 0 bases removed from V and 1 base from J, the gap between germline ends came to 10 bases. Per the germline V gene, CDR1 is SGDLS and CDR2 is YYNGEE. This CDR3 is built from 15 residues. DNA of the CDR3: TGTGCCAGCAGCGTAGGCGGTATCAGCCAAGAGACCCAGTACTTC. Protein sequence: CASSVGGISQETQYF. Complete variable domain (other parts from reference TRBV9 and TRBJ2-5): DSGVTQTPKHLITATGQRVTLRCSPRSGDLSVYWYQQSLDQGLQFLIQYYNGEERAKGNILERFSAQQFPDLHSELNLSSLELGDSALYFCASSVGGISQETQYFGPGTRLLVL.

The rearrangement links TRBV30 to TRBJ1-1; 7 bases align to TRBD1. Losses at the gene ends were 4 bases for V and 0 bases for J; bases not matched to a gene: 8. This CDR3 is built from 15 residues. The germline CDR1 and CDR2 sequences are GTSNPN and SVGIG (reference sequence). CDR3 region: CAWTVGQVMNTEAFF. CDR3 sequence (DNA): TGTGCCTGGACCGTAGGACAGGTAATGAACACTGAAGCTTTCTTT.

This chain connects TRBV10-3 to TRBJ2-7; 12 nucleotides match TRBD1. Germline CDR1 reads ENHRY; CDR2 reads SYGVKD. This CDR3 spans 14 amino acids. J was trimmed by 6 bases and V by 4 bases; bases with no gene match: 4. The CDR3 DNA follows: TGTGCCATCAGTGGGGGACAGGGGGCCGTCGAGCAGTACTTC. Its translation: CAISGGQGAVEQYF.

The rearrangement uses TRBV29-1 and TRBJ2-2, with 7 bases identical to TRBD1. V was pared by 5 bases and J by 2 bases, with 8 bases of the junction left unmatched. Looked up from germline, CDR1 is SQVTM and CDR2 is ANQGSEA. The CDR3 has 15 amino acids. This CDR3 reads CSVTGTATNTGELFF. The CDR3 DNA reads as TGCAGCGTTACCGGGACAGCCACCAACACCGGGGAGCTGTTTTTT.